This TCR beta chain stems from a study of T-cell reconstitution after alpha-beta-depleted transplantation in children. As it was prepared, the TCRbeta library received unique molecular identifiers. MiXCR, run by TCRdb on the PCR reads, gives a single entry per CDR3 protein. Of about 240,000 distinct CDR3 sequences detected, around 11% appear once; the ten largest clones hold approximately 2.9%. On this clonotype itself: Germline and junction disagree at one end, which may indicate a read error.

CDR3 length: 16 amino acids. CDR1 SGHRS and CDR2 YFSETQ come from the germline V gene. The input for sequencing was PBMCs from the stem cell graft donor, taken from the stem cell graft. This chain uses TRBV5-1 with TRBJ2-1, with 11 nucleotides matching TRBD2. The origin of this receptor is a human donor who donated a stem cell graft to a child with acute lymphoblastic leukemia. The CDR3 sequence is CASSGLTSGTGNDQFF. CDR3 sequence (DNA): TGCGCCAGCAGCGGCCTGACTAGCGGGACGGGGAATGACCAGTTCTTC. The whole variable domain, filled in from reference TRBV5-1 and TRBJ2-1, reads KAGVTQTPRYLIKTRGQQVTLSCSPISGHRSVSWYQQTPGQGLQFLFEYFSETQRNKGNFPGRFSGRQFSNSRSEMNVSTLELGDSALYLCASSGLTSGTGNDQFFGPGTRLTVL.